This T cell receptor (beta chain) was found in a study of T cell repertoires in cytomegalovirus infection. Study background: CMV infection plus the matching HLA type was flagged by public TCR beta signatures.

Via MiXCR, TCRdb re-called the reads, giving one row per CDR3 protein. The repertoire includes roughly 130,000 distinct CDR3 sequences, almost 9% of them detected once, and over 9% sits in the top ten. V dropped 6 bases and J dropped 0 bases, with 9 bases sitting between them. The germline gives CDR1 MDHEN, CDR2 SYDVKM. The CDR3 is 14 residues long. General study points: In two of eight donors, the top clonotype was HLA-C-restricted CMV-specific.

This clonotype was detected ten times or more. Its antigen is unknown. The sample taken for sequencing was PBMCs. This sequence joins TRBV28 and TRBJ1-5, with D uncertain. The receptor comes from a human donor in good health (CMV status not recorded). Some clones in this sample may be carry-over from other donors' samples. CDR3 residues: CASRTRVSNQPQHF. The CDR3 nucleotides are TGTGCCAGCAGAACTAGGGTTAGCAATCAGCCCCAGCATTTT.